These 2 T cell receptor beta chains were sequenced from one sample in a study of blood T cell repertoires in COVID-19. Some clones are missing from TCRdb's copy, which holds only in-frame ones; the method was immunoSEQ multiplex PCR. In the table there are around 200,000 clones, approximately 80% of which are singletons. The source material was peripheral blood. The receptors stem from a woman between 65 and 79 years old with COVID-19, enrolled during active disease.

The chain has TRBV5-1 and TRBJ2-2; the match to TRBD1 covers 7 bases. V shed 1 base, J shed 7 bases, and the junction held 10 bases outside the gene matches. Germline CDR1 SGHRS, CDR2 YFSETQ. This CDR3 is built from 16 residues. The CDR3: CASSLRDSLRGGELFF. DNA of the CDR3: TGCGCCAGCAGCTTGAGGGACAGTCTCAGGGGCGGGGAGCTGTTTTTT.

V gene TRBV19 combines with J gene TRBJ2-2; D is possibly TRBD2 (6 bases). This CDR3 comprises 13 residues. V dropped 6 bases and J dropped 4 bases, with 9 bases sitting between them. Germline CDR1 LNHDA, CDR2 SQIVND (reference sequence). The CDR3 nucleotides are TGTGCCAGTAGACAGACTAGCACCGGGGAGCTGTTTTTT. This gives the protein CASRQTSTGELFF.